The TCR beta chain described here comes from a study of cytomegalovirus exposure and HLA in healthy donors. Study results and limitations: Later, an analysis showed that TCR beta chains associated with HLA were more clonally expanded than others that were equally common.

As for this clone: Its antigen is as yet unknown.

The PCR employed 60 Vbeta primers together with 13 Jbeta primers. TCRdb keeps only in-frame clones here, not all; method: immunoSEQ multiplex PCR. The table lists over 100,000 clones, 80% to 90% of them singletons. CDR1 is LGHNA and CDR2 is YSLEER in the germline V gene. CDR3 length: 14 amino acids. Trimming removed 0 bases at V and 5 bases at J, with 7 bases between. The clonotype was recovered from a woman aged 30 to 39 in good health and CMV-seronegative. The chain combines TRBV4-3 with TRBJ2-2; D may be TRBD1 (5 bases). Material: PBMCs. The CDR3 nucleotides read TGCGCCAGCAGCCAAGACAGGGAAACCGGGGAGCTGTTTTTT. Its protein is CASSQDRETGELFF.